The 5 T cell receptor beta chains below were found in one sample sequenced in a study of beta chain features in type 1 diabetes. Every bit of the isolated RNA underwent reverse transcription, so sequencing read expressed TCRB transcripts. Using immunoSEQ multiplex PCR, the repertoire was profiled, and TCRdb retains in-frame clones only, with some absent. Seen here are hundreds of thousands of clones, around a sixth observed once, and the top ten hold under 0.095%. The sequencing sample was made of naive CD4+ T cells from blood. The receptor set was obtained from a man aged 18-30 years in good health.

The rearrangement links TRBV28 to TRBJ2-1, with unresolved D. The germline CDR1 and CDR2 sequences are MDHEN and SYDVKM. V was clipped by 3 bases and J by 6 bases, with 12 bases between them. The CDR3 spans 14 residues. The DNA of the CDR3 is TGTGCCAGCAGTTTGCTTGGCCCAACCAATGAGCAGTTCTTC. Its translation: CASSLLGPTNEQFF. Using reference TRBV28 and TRBJ2-1 for the parts outside the CDR3, the full variable domain is DVKVTQSSRYLVKRTGEKVFLECVQDMDHENMFWYRQDPGLGLRLIYFSYDVKMKEKGDIPEGYSVSREKKERFSLILESASTNQTSMYLCASSLLGPTNEQFFGPGTRLTVL.

The chain combines TRBV19 with TRBJ2-7, with 7 bases aligning to TRBD2. The germline gives CDR1 LNHDA, CDR2 SQIVND (reference sequence). Trimming took 11 bases from V and 3 from J; bases not matched to a gene: 13. The CDR3 is made up of 14 amino acids. The chain's CDR3 is CAGSGASGVYEQYF. DNA of the CDR3: TGTGCCGGGAGCGGGGCTAGCGGAGTCTACGAGCAGTACTTC.

This clone has only a few counts. V and J are TRBV7-9 and TRBJ1-3, with 7 bases lining up with TRBD1. V gave up 5 bases and J gave up 0 bases; unmatched junction bases: 4. The germline gives CDR1 SEHNR, CDR2 FQNEAQ (reference sequence). This CDR3 comprises 15 residues. The CDR3 sequence is CASSPQGFSGNTIYF. In nucleotides, the CDR3 is TGTGCCAGCAGCCCACAGGGGTTCTCTGGAAACACCATATATTTT.

This clone was recorded a few times. The chain links TRBV14 to TRBJ1-4; 7 nucleotides agree with TRBD1. V was pared by 0 bases and J by 7 bases, with 2 bases of the junction left unmatched. CDR3 length: 14 amino acids. Germline V gene data show CDR1 as SGHDN and CDR2 as FVKESK. As DNA, the CDR3 is TGTGCCAGCAGCCAAGAAAACAGGGGTGAAAAACTGTTTTTT. It codes for CASSQENRGEKLFF.

The sample holds many counts of this clone. This chain uses TRBV7-9 with TRBJ2-1; weak D call: TRBD2 (5 bases). Trimming removed 6 bases at V and 12 bases at J, with 18 bases between. The CDR3 has 13 amino acids. The germline CDR1 and CDR2 sequences are SEHNR and FQNEAQ (reference sequence). Here the CDR3 reads CASSPLRGLRQFF. CDR3 coding DNA: TGTGCCAGCAGTCCTCTTCGGGGTTTGAGGCAGTTCTTC.